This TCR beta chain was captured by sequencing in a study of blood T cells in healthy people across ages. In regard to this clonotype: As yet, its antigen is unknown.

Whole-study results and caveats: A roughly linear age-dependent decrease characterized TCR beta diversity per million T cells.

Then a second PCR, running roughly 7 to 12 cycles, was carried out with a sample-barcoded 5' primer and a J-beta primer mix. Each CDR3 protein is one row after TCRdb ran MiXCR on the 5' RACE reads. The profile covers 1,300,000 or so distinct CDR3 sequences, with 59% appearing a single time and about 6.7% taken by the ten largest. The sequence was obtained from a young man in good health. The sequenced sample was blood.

CDR3 sequence reads: CASSYSRVTGYTF. The CDR3 DNA reads TGTGCCAGCAGTTACTCCAGGGTTACCGGCTACACCTTC. V usage is TRBV6-5 and J usage is TRBJ1-2; perhaps TRBD1 as D (5 bases). The germline CDR1 and CDR2 sequences are MNHEY and SVGAGI. V was trimmed by 0 bases and J by 8 bases, leaving 10 bases between them. CDR3 size: 13 residues.